The entry that follows covers one TCR beta chain sequence. Its cognate antigen is unknown. The sample comes from a study of blood T cells in healthy people across ages. Regarding the study as a whole: There were more naive CD4+ cells and higher diversity in long-lived donors than in aged donors.

This CDR3 comprises 15 residues. The germline V gene encodes CDR1 LGHDT and CDR2 YNNKEL (reference sequence). The germline V and J ends were trimmed by 0 bases and 1 base, with 9 bases remaining between them. Alongside a J-beta primer mix, a sample-barcoded 5' primer served in a second PCR lasting about 7 to 12 cycles. The authors tagged each cDNA molecule using a template-switch adaptor with 12 random nucleotides. MiXCR, applied by TCRdb to the 5' RACE reads, yields one record per CDR3 protein. The sample contains some 940,000 distinct CDR3 sequences, under 35% of which appear only once. The sample also formed part of further work on T cells of mothers and their children.

V and J are TRBV3-1 and TRBJ1-1; D not resolved. The clonotype was recovered from a woman aged 35 to 49 in good health. The sequenced material came from blood. CDR3 nucleotide sequence: TGTGCCAGCAGCCAAGATATGACGGCGAACACTGAAGCTTTCTTT. This gives the protein CASSQDMTANTEAFF.